Listed below are T cell receptor beta chains from one sample, sequenced in a study of coeliac disease. Data came from immunoSEQ multiplex PCR; TCRdb stores just in-frame clones and leaves some out. The table includes about 3,000 clones, less than 65% detected once. The sequenced sample was lymphocytes from the gut lamina propria. These TCRs come from a woman between 45 and 65 years old without celiac disease. CDR3s include the opening cysteine and the closing phenylalanine or tryptophan. The D gene is left open where the match is weak. Some rows have no size entry. The others give once, few or many, or a class for an expanded clone.

j_gene: TRBJ1-3; v_gene: TRBV7-9; abundance: few; d_gene: -; CDR3aa: CASSSGQPNSGNTIYF; CDR3nt: TGTGCCAGCAGCTCCGGACAGCCTAACTCTGGAAACACCATATATTTT
j_gene: TRBJ1-1; v_gene: TRBV5-1; abundance: few; d_gene: TRBD1; CDR3aa: CASSPGTGSEAFF; CDR3nt: TGCGCCAGCAGCCCGGGGACAGGGAGTGAAGCTTTCTTT
j_gene: TRBJ2-7; v_gene: TRBV2; abundance: -; d_gene: -; CDR3aa: CASSEGRGTYEQYF; CDR3nt: TGTGCCAGCAGTGAAGGGCGAGGGACCTACGAGCAGTACTTC
j_gene: TRBJ2-1; v_gene: TRBV6-1; abundance: -; d_gene: -; CDR3aa: CASSEAGPNEQFF; CDR3nt: TGTGCCAGCAGTGAGGCAGGGCCCAATGAGCAGTTCTTC
j_gene: TRBJ1-2; v_gene: TRBV27; abundance: few; d_gene: -; CDR3aa: CASSPTQGTYGYTF; CDR3nt: TGTGCCAGCAGTCCAACACAGGGTACCTATGGCTACACCTTC
j_gene: TRBJ2-1; v_gene: TRBV7-2; abundance: -; d_gene: TRBD2; CDR3aa: CASSSGLAGGEQFF; CDR3nt: TGTGCCAGCAGCTCGGGACTAGCGGGGGGTGAGCAGTTCTTC
j_gene: TRBJ1-6; v_gene: TRBV7-2; abundance: -; d_gene: -; CDR3aa: CASSFWRGTSMNNSPLHF; CDR3nt: TGTGCCAGCAGCTTTTGGCGGGGCACATCAATGAATAATTCACCCCTCCACTTT
j_gene: TRBJ2-2; v_gene: TRBV15; abundance: -; d_gene: -; CDR3aa: CATRSSGELFF; CDR3nt: TGTGCCACCAGGAGTTCCGGGGAGCTGTTTTTT
j_gene: TRBJ1-1; v_gene: TRBV5-4; abundance: -; d_gene: TRBD1; CDR3aa: CASSFSGQGDTEAFF; CDR3nt: TGTGCCAGCAGCTTCTCTGGACAGGGGGACACTGAAGCTTTCTTT
j_gene: TRBJ1-2; v_gene: TRBV27; abundance: medium-sized; d_gene: TRBD1; CDR3aa: CASGTGGSYGYTF; CDR3nt: TGTGCCAGCGGAACAGGGGGCTCCTATGGCTACACCTTC
j_gene: TRBJ1-2; v_gene: TRBV18; abundance: few; d_gene: -; CDR3aa: CASSPQGDLNYGYTF; CDR3nt: TGTGCCAGCTCACCACAGGGGGACCTTAACTATGGCTACACCTTC
j_gene: TRBJ1-4; v_gene: TRBV18; abundance: -; d_gene: TRBD1; CDR3aa: CASSRWDSATNEKLFF; CDR3nt: TGTGCCAGCTCACGATGGGACAGCGCAACTAATGAAAAACTGTTTTTT
j_gene: TRBJ1-1; v_gene: TRBV6-1; abundance: -; d_gene: TRBD1; CDR3aa: CASSWTGLNTEAFF; CDR3nt: TGTGCCAGCAGTTGGACAGGGCTGAACACTGAAGCTTTCTTT
j_gene: TRBJ2-3; v_gene: TRBV12-1; abundance: -; d_gene: -; CDR3aa: CASSTSRDRLTDTQYF; CDR3nt: TGTGCCAGCAGCACCTCTCGGGACAGATTAACAGATACGCAGTATTTT
j_gene: TRBJ2-1; v_gene: TRBV5-4; abundance: -; d_gene: -; CDR3aa: CASSWDGGFSYNEQFF; CDR3nt: TGTGCCAGCAGCTGGGACGGGGGTTTCTCCTACAATGAGCAGTTCTTC
j_gene: TRBJ1-5; v_gene: TRBV7-3; abundance: -; d_gene: TRBD1; CDR3aa: CASSLQGGQPQHF; CDR3nt: TGTGCCAGCAGCTTACAGGGGGGTCAGCCCCAGCATTTT
j_gene: TRBJ1-1; v_gene: TRBV11-1; abundance: -; d_gene: -; CDR3aa: CASSSSRGATEAFF; CDR3nt: TGTGCCAGCAGCTCTTCACGCGGGGCTACTGAAGCTTTCTTT
j_gene: TRBJ1-5; v_gene: TRBV13; abundance: -; d_gene: TRBD1; CDR3aa: CASSFPAGTGNFSNQPQHF; CDR3nt: TGTGCCAGCAGCTTTCCGGCCGGGACAGGCAACTTTAGCAATCAGCCCCAGCATTTT
j_gene: TRBJ2-1; v_gene: TRBV6-6; abundance: -; d_gene: -; CDR3aa: CASSYGGVDEQFF; CDR3nt: TGTGCCAGCAGTTACGGCGGGGTTGATGAGCAGTTCTTC
j_gene: TRBJ2-3; v_gene: TRBV9; abundance: -; d_gene: TRBD2; CDR3aa: CASSVAASGGLSTDTQYF; CDR3nt: TGTGCCAGCAGCGTGGCGGCTAGCGGGGGCCTCAGCACAGATACGCAGTATTTT
j_gene: TRBJ2-1; v_gene: TRBV28; abundance: -; d_gene: -; CDR3aa: CASSLDTYNEQFF; CDR3nt: TGTGCCAGCAGTTTGGACACCTACAATGAGCAGTTCTTC
j_gene: TRBJ1-6; v_gene: TRBV18; abundance: -; d_gene: TRBD1; CDR3aa: CASGSEGQGVSPLHF; CDR3nt: TGTGCCAGCGGATCGGAGGGACAGGGAGTTTCACCCCTCCACTTT
j_gene: TRBJ2-5; v_gene: TRBV19; abundance: few; d_gene: -; CDR3aa: CASSMTGDIVTQYF; CDR3nt: TGTGCCAGTAGTATGACCGGGGATATTGTGACCCAGTACTTC
j_gene: TRBJ2-3; v_gene: TRBV10-3; abundance: -; d_gene: TRBD2; CDR3aa: CAISGLAGSSSTDTQYF; CDR3nt: TGTGCCATCAGTGGACTAGCGGGGTCCTCTAGCACAGATACGCAGTATTTT
j_gene: TRBJ1-2; v_gene: TRBV7-2; abundance: once; d_gene: -; CDR3aa: CASSLGGTPTPGIHTF; CDR3nt: TGTGCCAGCAGCTTAGGAGGGACACCCACCCCCGGCATCCACACCTTC
j_gene: TRBJ1-1; v_gene: TRBV9; abundance: -; d_gene: -; CDR3aa: CASSAYSGGEAFF; CDR3nt: TGTGCCAGCAGCGCCTACTCAGGAGGTGAAGCTTTCTTT
j_gene: TRBJ1-1; v_gene: TRBV5-6; abundance: -; d_gene: -; CDR3aa: CASSLDGGRGTATEAFF; CDR3nt: TGTGCCAGCAGCTTGGACGGGGGTAGGGGAACGGCCACTGAAGCTTTCTTT
j_gene: TRBJ1-1; v_gene: TRBV5-1; abundance: -; d_gene: TRBD1; CDR3aa: CASSLGTGTEAFF; CDR3nt: TGCGCCAGCAGCTTGGGGACAGGGACTGAAGCTTTCTTT
j_gene: TRBJ2-7; v_gene: TRBV15; abundance: -; d_gene: -; CDR3aa: CATSRAGQGPYEQYF; CDR3nt: TGTGCCACCAGCAGAGCGGGACAAGGCCCCTACGAGCAGTACTTC
j_gene: TRBJ2-7; v_gene: TRBV11-2; abundance: -; d_gene: -; CDR3aa: CASSFMGAAREQYF; CDR3nt: TGTGCCAGCAGCTTCATGGGGGCGGCGAGGGAGCAGTACTTC
j_gene: TRBJ1-2; v_gene: TRBV2; abundance: once; d_gene: TRBD1; CDR3aa: CASSKQGATVDYGYTF; CDR3nt: TGTGCCAGCAGTAAACAGGGGGCTACCGTTGACTATGGCTACACCTTC
j_gene: TRBJ2-3; v_gene: TRBV7-3; abundance: few; d_gene: TRBD1; CDR3aa: CASSLRDRDTQYF; CDR3nt: TGTGCCAGCAGCTTACGGGACAGAGATACGCAGTATTTT
j_gene: TRBJ1-2; v_gene: TRBV5-1; abundance: -; d_gene: TRBD1; CDR3aa: CASSLEGRDSYGYTF; CDR3nt: TGCGCCAGCAGCTTGGAAGGCCGGGACAGCTATGGCTACACCTTC
j_gene: TRBJ2-3; v_gene: TRBV5-1; abundance: -; d_gene: -; CDR3aa: CASSLGTRWITDTQYF; CDR3nt: TGCGCCAGCAGCTTGGGCACCAGGTGGATAACAGATACGCAGTATTTT
j_gene: TRBJ1-4; v_gene: TRBV5-1; abundance: -; d_gene: TRBD1; CDR3aa: CASSWAGTVGEKLFF; CDR3nt: TGCGCCAGCAGCTGGGCCGGGACAGTCGGGGAAAAACTGTTTTTT
j_gene: TRBJ1-1; v_gene: TRBV9; abundance: -; d_gene: -; CDR3aa: CASSVALIERVTEAFF; CDR3nt: TGTGCCAGCAGCGTAGCCCTTATAGAGAGGGTCACTGAAGCTTTCTTT